Listed below are T cell receptor beta chains from one sample, sequenced in a study of blood T cell repertoires in COVID-19. Generated by immunoSEQ multiplex PCR, the TCRdb table keeps only in-frame clones and is missing some. The sample yields hundreds of thousands of clones, around nine tenths seen once. Sequenced sample: peripheral blood. These receptor sequences come from a woman under 40 with COVID-19, enrolled during active disease. The CDR3 runs from the conserved cysteine through the conserved F or W. The D gene is left open where the match is weak. Clone size is given for some rows only: seen once, a few or many times, or a class if the clone is expanded.

D gene: .
V gene: TRBV27
J gene: TRBJ2-6
clone size: .
CDR3 DNA: TGTGCCAGCAGACCAGGGTCTGGGGCCAACGTCCTGACTTTC
CDR3 protein: CASRPGSGANVLTF

D gene: .
V gene: TRBV5-1
J gene: TRBJ1-1
clone size: .
CDR3 DNA: TGCGCCAGCAGCTTGGTAGGGGGACAAGGAGCTTTCTTT
CDR3 protein: CASSLVGGQGAFF

D gene: TRBD1
V gene: TRBV10-2
J gene: TRBJ2-7
clone size: .
CDR3 DNA: TGCGCCAGCAGCCGGGACAGCGCCTACGAGCAGTACTTC
CDR3 protein: CASSRDSAYEQYF

D gene: .
V gene: TRBV9
J gene: TRBJ1-3
clone size: .
CDR3 DNA: TGTGCCAGCACCCTCCGAGAGGGATGGGGAAACACCATATATTTT
CDR3 protein: CASTLREGWGNTIYF

D gene: TRBD1
V gene: TRBV19
J gene: TRBJ1-5
clone size: once
CDR3 DNA: TGTGCCAGTAGATCCACCCGCGGGACAGATGGGAGTCAGCCCCAGCATTTT
CDR3 protein: CASRSTRGTDGSQPQHF

D gene: .
V gene: TRBV2
J gene: TRBJ2-7
clone size: .
CDR3 DNA: TGTGCCAGCAGTGAGGACACACTGGGAGGCGAGCAGTACTTC
CDR3 protein: CASSEDTLGGEQYF

D gene: .
V gene: TRBV29-1
J gene: TRBJ2-7
clone size: .
CDR3 DNA: TGCAGCGTTCTCGGACAGACCTACGAGCAGTACTTC
CDR3 protein: CSVLGQTYEQYF

D gene: TRBD2
V gene: TRBV9
J gene: TRBJ2-1
clone size: .
CDR3 DNA: TGTGCCAGCAGCGTTGGGCTAGCGGGAGGTAACTATCTCAATGAGCAGTTCTTC
CDR3 protein: CASSVGLAGGNYLNEQFF

D gene: TRBD2
V gene: TRBV20-1
J gene: TRBJ2-7
clone size: .
CDR3 DNA: TGCAGTGCTAGTAGACTAGCGGGAGTCCGCGTCGAGCAGTACTTC
CDR3 protein: CSASRLAGVRVEQYF

D gene: TRBD1
V gene: TRBV13
J gene: TRBJ2-4
clone size: .
CDR3 DNA: TGTGCCAGCAGCGCGACCGGGACAGGGGGACTCGCGAAAAACATTCAGTACTTC
CDR3 protein: CASSATGTGGLAKNIQYF

D gene: TRBD1
V gene: TRBV5-4
J gene: TRBJ1-1
clone size: .
CDR3 DNA: TGTGCCAGCAGCTTGTCGCCAGGGGGCAACACTGAAGCTTTCTTT
CDR3 protein: CASSLSPGGNTEAFF

D gene: TRBD1
V gene: TRBV2
J gene: TRBJ2-2
clone size: .
CDR3 DNA: TGTGCCAGAGGGGACAGGGCCTCGAACACCGGGGAGCTGTTTTTT
CDR3 protein: CARGDRASNTGELFF

D gene: .
V gene: TRBV7-9
J gene: TRBJ1-6
clone size: .
CDR3 DNA: TGTGCCAGCAGACGTGACAGTCCCAGCCCGTCACCCCTCCACTTT
CDR3 protein: CASRRDSPSPSPLHF

D gene: TRBD2
V gene: TRBV7-8
J gene: TRBJ2-3
clone size: .
CDR3 DNA: TGTGCCAGCAGCTCCCGCCTAGCGGGAGGAACCACAGATACGCAGTATTTT
CDR3 protein: CASSSRLAGGTTDTQYF

D gene: TRBD1
V gene: TRBV6-5
J gene: TRBJ2-7
clone size: .
CDR3 DNA: TGTGCCAGCAGCCGGGACAGGAGCTCCTACGAGCAGTACTTC
CDR3 protein: CASSRDRSSYEQYF

D gene: TRBD2
V gene: TRBV5-5
J gene: TRBJ2-7
clone size: .
CDR3 DNA: TGTGCCAGCAGCTGGGGACTAGGGACCTACGAGCAGTACTTC
CDR3 protein: CASSWGLGTYEQYF

D gene: TRBD2
V gene: TRBV30
J gene: TRBJ2-5
clone size: .
CDR3 DNA: TGTGCCTGGAGTGTGCTAGCGGGAGGAGAGACCCAGTACTTC
CDR3 protein: CAWSVLAGGETQYF

D gene: TRBD2
V gene: TRBV27
J gene: TRBJ2-1
clone size: .
CDR3 DNA: TGTGCCAGCAGTTTCTTAGCGGGATACTACAATGAGCAGTTCTTC
CDR3 protein: CASSFLAGYYNEQFF

D gene: .
V gene: TRBV7-2
J gene: TRBJ2-7
clone size: .
CDR3 DNA: TGTGCCAGCAGCCAGGGGACACCAATCGTCTACGAGCAGTACTTC
CDR3 protein: CASSQGTPIVYEQYF

D gene: .
V gene: TRBV19
J gene: TRBJ1-5
clone size: .
CDR3 DNA: TGTGCCAGTAGTTTGACACCGTATAGCAATCAGCCCCAGCATTTT
CDR3 protein: CASSLTPYSNQPQHF

D gene: TRBD1
V gene: TRBV18
J gene: TRBJ2-7
clone size: .
CDR3 DNA: TGTGCCAGCTCACGGGGACAGAGCTCCTACGAGCAGTACTTC
CDR3 protein: CASSRGQSSYEQYF

D gene: .
V gene: TRBV4-1
J gene: TRBJ1-5
clone size: .
CDR3 DNA: TGCGCCAGCAGCCAAGAGGGAGTTCAGCCCCAGCATTTT
CDR3 protein: CASSQEGVQPQHF

D gene: .
V gene: TRBV28
J gene: TRBJ2-2
clone size: .
CDR3 DNA: TGTGCCAGCAGTTTATGGCAGGGCGGGGAGCTGTTTTTT
CDR3 protein: CASSLWQGGELFF

D gene: TRBD1
V gene: TRBV6-6
J gene: TRBJ1-3
clone size: once
CDR3 DNA: TGTGCCAGCTCCGGGACAGGGCTTCGCGGAAACACCATATATTTT
CDR3 protein: CASSGTGLRGNTIYF

D gene: .
V gene: TRBV5-1
J gene: TRBJ1-2
clone size: .
CDR3 DNA: TGCGCCAGCACCGAGCAAGGAGAGTATGGCTACACCTTC
CDR3 protein: CASTEQGEYGYTF

D gene: .
V gene: TRBV25-1
J gene: TRBJ2-3
clone size: .
CDR3 DNA: TGTGCCAGCAGGTGGGGGGGCGGCACTAGCACAGATACGCAGTATTTT
CDR3 protein: CASRWGGGTSTDTQYF